One and the same sample provided the 7 T cell receptor beta chains below, sequenced in a study of blood T cells in healthy people across ages. For the second PCR, which ran for roughly 6 to 12 cycles, a sample-barcoded 5' primer and a J-beta primer mix were used. MiXCR, applied by TCRdb to the 5' RACE reads, yields one record per CDR3 protein. The data hold about 730,000 distinct CDR3 sequences, with roughly 43% observed a single time. The sample comprised blood. These receptors came from a woman aged 55-69 years in good health.

This clonotype was picked up a small number of times. This rearrangement joins TRBV11-2 to TRBJ2-1; D perhaps matches TRBD2 (7 bases). Germline lookup yields CDR1 SGHAT and CDR2 FQNNGV. The CDR3 contains 18 residues. The ends were cut back, 0 bases at V and 3 bases at J, with 18 bases in the middle. The CDR3 DNA reads TGTGCCAGCAGCTTAGAGCCAGGCCAAGGGGGGGGCTACAATGAGCAGTTCTTC. Amino acids: CASSLEPGQGGGYNEQFF.

This clonotype has only a few counts. V is TRBV5-1 and J is TRBJ1-2; 7 bases map to TRBD1. Unmatched junction bases numbered 7, after V lost 2 bases and J lost 6 bases. The germline V gene encodes CDR1 SGHRS and CDR2 YFSETQ. The CDR3 contains 14 residues. The CDR3 DNA is TGCGCCAGCAGCTTACAGGGGTCGGGAGATGGCTACACCTTC. Translation gives CASSLQGSGDGYTF.

This clonotype was seen ten or more times. The chain combines TRBV4-2 with TRBJ2-2, with a possible D match to TRBD1 (5 bases). The germline gives CDR1 LGHNA, CDR2 YNFKEQ. This CDR3 is built from 15 residues. The V and J ends lost 4 bases and 0 bases respectively, with 9 bases between them. The CDR3 loop is CASSPSTANTGELFF. The CDR3 DNA follows: TGTGCCAGCAGCCCCTCGACAGCGAACACCGGGGAGCTGTTTTTT.

V usage is TRBV20-1 and J usage is TRBJ1-1; no clear D gene. The germline V gene encodes CDR1 DFQATT and CDR2 SNEGSKA (reference sequence). V was clipped by 0 bases and J by 10 bases, with 12 bases between them. The CDR3 has 12 amino acids. The DNA of the CDR3 is TGCAGTGCTAGAGATCGACATGCCCCAGCTTTCTTT. Amino acids: CSARDRHAPAFF.

The rearrangement joins TRBV20-1 to TRBJ1-2, with 9 nucleotides matching TRBD1. The CDR3 consists of 13 residues. Germline assignment: CDR1 DFQATT and CDR2 SNEGSKA (reference sequence). V lost 6 bases to trimming and J lost 2 bases; unmatched junction nucleotides: 4. CDR3 DNA sequence: TGCAGTGCCTTGGACAGGGGAAACTATGGCTACACCTTC. It encodes CSALDRGNYGYTF.

This clonotype was recorded once. V usage is TRBV20-1 and J usage is TRBJ2-5, with 11 bases aligning to TRBD2. Germline values: CDR1 DFQATT, CDR2 SNEGSKA (reference sequence). The CDR3 covers 17 residues. Trimming removed 3 bases from V and 11 bases from J; junction bases left unmatched: 20. The CDR3 DNA follows: TGCAGTGCTAGCCTAGCGGGAGGCCGAAGCTCCTACGATGAGCAGTACTTC. This encodes CSASLAGGRSSYDEQYF.

V and J are TRBV25-1 and TRBJ2-5; TRBD2 might be the D (5 bases). The better agreement between TRBJ2-4 and the DNA end casts doubt on the J call. Germline-derived CDR1 and CDR2 are MGHDK and SYGVNS. There are 14 residues in the CDR3. Here the CDR3 DNA reads TGTGCCAGCAGTGAACCGGGGTCTAGAAACATTCAGTACTTC. This translates into CASSEPGSRNIQYF.